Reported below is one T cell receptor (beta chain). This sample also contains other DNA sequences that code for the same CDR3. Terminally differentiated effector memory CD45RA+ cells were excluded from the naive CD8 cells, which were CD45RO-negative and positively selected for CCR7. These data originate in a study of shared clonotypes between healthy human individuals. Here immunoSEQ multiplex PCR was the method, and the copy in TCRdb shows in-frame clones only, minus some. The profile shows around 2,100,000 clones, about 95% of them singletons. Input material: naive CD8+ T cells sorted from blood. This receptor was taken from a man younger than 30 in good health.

The CDR3 DNA follows: TGTGCCAGCAGCTCGGGACTAGCGGGAGGTACAGATACGCAGTATTTT. The encoded protein is CASSSGLAGGTDTQYF. The V call is TRBV7-9, the J call TRBJ2-3; 15 bases line up with TRBD2. This CDR3 is 16 amino acids long. CDR1 SEHNR and CDR2 FQNEAQ come from the germline V gene (reference sequence). V shed 4 bases and J 3 bases; nucleotides not matched to a gene: 2.